This T cell receptor beta chain was sequenced for a study of CD8 T cells in ankylosing spondylitis. This clonotype was detected many times. MiXCR, applied by TCRdb to the 5' RACE reads, yields one record per CDR3 protein. The sample lists roughly 230,000 distinct CDR3 sequences, 10% to 13% occurring once. Germline CDR1 reads MNHEY; CDR2 reads SMNVEV (reference sequence). CDR3 length: 12 residues. V was shortened by 4 bases and J by 6 bases, with 9 bases between the two germline ends. This sequence originates from a male donor with ankylosing spondylitis or in good health (not recorded which). Specimen: blood, either unsorted or a sorted T cell fraction (not recorded which). The V call is TRBV27, the J call TRBJ1-1; D call uncertain. The CDR3 loop is CASSSGISEAFF. The CDR3 DNA reads as TGTGCCAGCAGTTCGGGGATTTCTGAAGCTTTCTTT.